The 11 T cell receptor beta chains presented below share a single source sample, sequenced in a study of shared clonotypes between healthy human individuals. CD45RO negativity and positive selection for CCR7 defined naive CD8 cells, a population that excluded terminally differentiated effector memory CD45RA+ cells. Here immunoSEQ multiplex PCR was the method, and the copy in TCRdb shows in-frame clones only, minus some. The data show hundreds of thousands of clones, approximately 96% seen once. The sample was naive CD8+ T cells sorted from blood. These TCRs come from a woman in her twenties or thirties in good health.

This chain connects TRBV5-6 to TRBJ1-5; D possibly corresponds to TRBD1 (5 bases). This CDR3 is built from 14 residues. Germline assignment: CDR1 SGHDT and CDR2 YYEEEE. Trimming left V 1 base short and J 1 base short, with 6 bases between. The CDR3 is CASSLQGSNQPQHF. CDR3 DNA: TGTGCCAGCAGCTTGCAGGGAAGCAATCAGCCCCAGCATTTT.

The V gene is TRBV5-4, the J gene TRBJ2-3; no definite D call. The CDR3 covers 13 residues. The ends were cut back, 4 bases at V and 0 bases at J, with 6 bases in the middle. Germline assignment: CDR1 SGHNT and CDR2 YYREEE (reference sequence). CDR3 DNA sequence: TGTGCCAGCAGCCATGACAGCACAGATACGCAGTATTTT. This gives the protein CASSHDSTDTQYF.

J is TRBJ2-4 and V is TRBV25-1; 11 nucleotides match TRBD2. The CDR3 is 16 amino acids. Germline V gene lookup returns CDR1 MGHDK and CDR2 SYGVNS. In DNA, the CDR3 is TGTGGGGAACGTCTAGCGGGGGGACATAGCCAAAACATTCAGTACTTC. It yields the protein CGERLAGGHSQNIQYF.

V gene TRBV7-6 combines with J gene TRBJ2-5, with unresolved D. The assigned J gene may be wrong: the sequence end matches TRBJ2-7 better. CDR3 length: 14 residues. Germline CDR1 and CDR2: SGHVS and FNYEAQ. CDR3 sequence reads: CASSLASSLGEQYF. The CDR3 DNA is TGTGCCAGCAGCTTAGCGTCGAGTCTAGGCGAGCAGTACTTC.

The chain is built from TRBV7-9 and TRBJ2-2; no clear D gene. Trimming shortened V by 5 bases and J by 5 bases, and 9 bases separated the two germline ends. This CDR3 is built from 13 residues. The germline gives CDR1 SEHNR, CDR2 FQNEAQ (reference sequence). The CDR3 sequence is CASSPEVTGELFF. The CDR3 DNA sequence: TGTGCCAGCAGCCCCGAGGTTACCGGGGAGCTGTTTTTT.

This clone was counted once. The rearrangement uses TRBV25-1 and TRBJ2-4; 9 nucleotides match TRBD2. The germline CDR1 and CDR2 sequences are MGHDK and SYGVNS. The V segment lost 3 bases and the J segment 9 bases; nucleotides outside the gene matches: 3. This CDR3 spans 13 amino acids. For the CDR3, the DNA is TGTGCCAGCAGTGATCAAGCGGGAGGCATTCAGTACTTC. This gives the protein CASSDQAGGIQYF.

The CDR3 loop is CAWTLQRNTEAFF. DNA for the CDR3: TGTGCCTGGACCTTACAGAGGAACACTGAAGCTTTCTTT. J is TRBJ1-1 and V is TRBV30; D is unresolved. Looked up from germline, CDR1 is GTSNPN and CDR2 is SVGIG (reference sequence). CDR3 size: 13 residues. With 4 bases removed from V and 1 base from J, the gap between germline ends came to 10 bases.

The V and J genes are TRBV6-1 and TRBJ1-2; the D is unclear. Trimming took 2 bases from V and 2 from J, leaving 9 bases between them. This CDR3 spans 14 amino acids. CDR1 is MNHNS, CDR2 SASEGT, per germline. This CDR3 is CASSEQSLNYGYTF. As DNA, the CDR3 is TGTGCCAGCAGTGAACAATCGTTGAACTATGGCTACACCTTC.

Of note for this clone: The same CDR3 is also encoded by other DNA sequences in this sample. The genes are TRBV27 and TRBJ1-5; tentatively, D is TRBD1 (6 bases). Trimming shortened V by 2 bases and J by 6 bases, and 11 bases separated the two germline ends. The CDR3 runs 14 residues. The germline gives CDR1 MNHEY, CDR2 SMNVEV (reference sequence). The DNA for the CDR3 is TGTGCCAGCAGTTTAATTGGGGGCGGTCAGCCCCAGCATTTT. This translates into CASSLIGGGQPQHF.

J is TRBJ2-1 and V is TRBV27, with D perhaps matching TRBD1 (6 bases). V lost 8 bases, J lost 5 bases, and 16 bases lay in between. Per the germline V gene, CDR1 is MNHEY and CDR2 is SMNVEV (reference sequence). This CDR3 has 14 residues. As DNA, the CDR3 is TGTGCCAGCTCACCGGCAGGGACAAACAATGAGCAGTTCTTC. It codes for CASSPAGTNNEQFF.

This chain uses TRBV2 with TRBJ2-7; tentatively, D is TRBD1 (6 bases). Trimming stripped 3 bases from V and 5 bases from J, with 17 bases between. This CDR3 has 15 amino acids. Germline V CDR1 and CDR2: SNHLY, FYNNEI. CDR3 amino acids: CASSDGRGYANEQYF. The CDR3 DNA sequence: TGTGCCAGCAGTGATGGCAGGGGCTATGCCAACGAGCAGTACTTC.